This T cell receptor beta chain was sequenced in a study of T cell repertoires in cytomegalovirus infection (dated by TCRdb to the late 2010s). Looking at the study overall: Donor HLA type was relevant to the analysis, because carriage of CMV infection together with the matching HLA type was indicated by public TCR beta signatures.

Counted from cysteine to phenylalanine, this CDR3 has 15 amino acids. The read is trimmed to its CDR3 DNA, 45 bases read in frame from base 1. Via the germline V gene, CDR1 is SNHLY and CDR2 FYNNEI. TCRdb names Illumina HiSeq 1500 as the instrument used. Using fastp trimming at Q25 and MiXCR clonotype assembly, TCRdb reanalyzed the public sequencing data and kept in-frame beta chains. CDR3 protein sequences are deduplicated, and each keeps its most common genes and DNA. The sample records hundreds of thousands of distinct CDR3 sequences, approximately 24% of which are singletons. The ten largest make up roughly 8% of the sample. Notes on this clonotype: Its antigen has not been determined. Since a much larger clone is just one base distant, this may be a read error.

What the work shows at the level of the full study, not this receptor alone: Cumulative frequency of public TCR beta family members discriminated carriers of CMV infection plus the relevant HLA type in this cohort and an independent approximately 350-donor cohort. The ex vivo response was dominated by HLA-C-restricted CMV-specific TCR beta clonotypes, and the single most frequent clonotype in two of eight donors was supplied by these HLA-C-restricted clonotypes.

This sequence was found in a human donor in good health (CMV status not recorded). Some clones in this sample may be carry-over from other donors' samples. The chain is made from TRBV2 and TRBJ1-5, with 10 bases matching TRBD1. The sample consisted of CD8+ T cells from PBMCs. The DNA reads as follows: TGTGCCAACAGTTGGGACAGGGGAAGCAATCAGCCCCAGCATTTT. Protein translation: CANSWDRGSNQPQHF.